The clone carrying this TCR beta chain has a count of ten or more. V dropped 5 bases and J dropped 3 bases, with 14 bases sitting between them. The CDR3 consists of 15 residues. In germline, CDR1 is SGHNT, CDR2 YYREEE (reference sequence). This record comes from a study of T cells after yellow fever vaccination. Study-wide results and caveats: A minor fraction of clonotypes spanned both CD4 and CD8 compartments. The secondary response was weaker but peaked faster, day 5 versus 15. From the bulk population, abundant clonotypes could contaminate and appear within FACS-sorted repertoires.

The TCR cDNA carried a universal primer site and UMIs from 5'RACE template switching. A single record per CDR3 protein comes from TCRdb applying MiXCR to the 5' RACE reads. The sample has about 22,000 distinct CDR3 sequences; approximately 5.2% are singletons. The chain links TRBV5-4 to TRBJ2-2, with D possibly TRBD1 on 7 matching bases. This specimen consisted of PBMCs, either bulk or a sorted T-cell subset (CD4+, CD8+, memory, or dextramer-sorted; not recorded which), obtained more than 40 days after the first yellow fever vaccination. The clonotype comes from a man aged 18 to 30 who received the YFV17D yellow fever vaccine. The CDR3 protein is CASRGGGTDTGELFF. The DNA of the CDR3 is TGTGCCAGCAGGGGAGGAGGGACAGACACCGGGGAGCTGTTTTTT. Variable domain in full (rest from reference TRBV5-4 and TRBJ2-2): ETGVTQSPTHLIKTRGQQVTLRCSSQSGHNTVSWYQQALGQGPQFIFQYYREEENGRGNFPPRFSGLQFPNYSSELNVNALELDDSALYLCASRGGGTDTGELFFGEGSRLTVL.